Listed below are T cell receptor beta chains from one sample, sequenced in a study of blood T cell repertoires in COVID-19. Sequencing used immunoSEQ multiplex PCR; TCRdb keeps in-frame clones, though not all of them. The sample contains under 300,000 clones, 83% of which appear only once. Sequenced: peripheral blood. Receptors were obtained from a human donor in a cohort sampled during active COVID-19. The CDR3 runs from the conserved cysteine through the conserved F or W. Fields, in order: CDR3 DNA, CDR3 protein, V gene, clone size, J gene, D gene. The D gene is left open where the match is weak. Size tells how often a clone was seen (once, few, many) or the class of an expanded clone, and some rows leave it out.

DNA: TGTGCCAGCTCACCGTTAACAGGCGAGCAGTACTTC
CDR3: CASSPLTGEQYF
V: TRBV18
size: -
J: TRBJ2-7
D: -

DNA: TGTGCCAGCAGTTACCGAGAGGACACTGAAGCTTTCTTT
CDR3: CASSYREDTEAFF
V: TRBV6-2/TRBV6-3
size: -
J: TRBJ1-1
D: -

DNA: TGTGCCAGTAGTTCAACGGGAAGGGAGACCCAGTACTTC
CDR3: CASSSTGRETQYF
V: TRBV19
size: -
J: TRBJ2-5
D: -

DNA: TGTGCCAGTAGTATAGCAGGCCTTGAGAACACTGAAGCTTTCTTT
CDR3: CASSIAGLENTEAFF
V: TRBV19
size: -
J: TRBJ1-1
D: -

DNA: TGTGCCAGCAGCTTTCGTAAGAGCGGAACTGAAGCTTTCTTT
CDR3: CASSFRKSGTEAFF
V: TRBV7-2
size: -
J: TRBJ1-1
D: -

DNA: TGTGCCAGCAGTTACTCGGGACAGAGGGCCACTGAAGCTTTCTTT
CDR3: CASSYSGQRATEAFF
V: TRBV6-5
size: -
J: TRBJ1-1
D: TRBD1

DNA: TGCGCCAGCAGAAGAGGGCGTGGTGCTACTGAAGCTTTCTTT
CDR3: CASRRGRGATEAFF
V: TRBV5-1
size: -
J: TRBJ1-1
D: -

DNA: TGTGCCAGCAGCACCTCCCCCGGGACAGGGGTTAACTATGGCTACACCTTC
CDR3: CASSTSPGTGVNYGYTF
V: TRBV5-4
size: -
J: TRBJ1-2
D: TRBD1

DNA: TGTGCCAGCAGCAAACGGACAGGAGCAACCGGGGAGCTGTTTTTT
CDR3: CASSKRTGATGELFF
V: TRBV21-1
size: -
J: TRBJ2-2
D: -

DNA: TGCGCCAGCAGCTGGGGGGGTAGCGGGCTGCGCGAGCAGTACTTC
CDR3: CASSWGGSGLREQYF
V: TRBV5-1
size: once
J: TRBJ2-7
D: TRBD2

DNA: TGTGCCAGCTCCCGGTCCGCGCTTAATGAAAAACTGTTTTTT
CDR3: CASSRSALNEKLFF
V: TRBV6-5
size: -
J: TRBJ1-4
D: -

DNA: TGTGCCAGTGGACCAAAGAGGGGGAGTTATAGCAATCAGCCCCAGCATTTT
CDR3: CASGPKRGSYSNQPQHF
V: TRBV27
size: -
J: TRBJ1-5
D: -

DNA: TGCGCCAGCAGCCAAGCCCGGACTAGCGGGGTCTACAATGAGCAGTTCTTC
CDR3: CASSQARTSGVYNEQFF
V: TRBV4-1
size: -
J: TRBJ2-1
D: TRBD2

DNA: TGTGCCAGCCGAAGGGGCAGACAAATGAACACTGAAGCTTTCTTT
CDR3: CASRRGRQMNTEAFF
V: TRBV7-2
size: -
J: TRBJ1-1
D: -

DNA: TGTGCCAGCAGTAATCCGGGACAGGGGGCGGAGACCCAGTACTTC
CDR3: CASSNPGQGAETQYF
V: TRBV28
size: -
J: TRBJ2-5
D: TRBD1

DNA: TGCAGTGCTAGTCCTGGGGGGGAGCAGCCCCAGCATTTT
CDR3: CSASPGGEQPQHF
V: TRBV20-1
size: -
J: TRBJ1-5
D: -

DNA: TGTGCCAGTAGTTTAGGTACAGCTAATTCACCCCTCCACTTT
CDR3: CASSLGTANSPLHF
V: TRBV19
size: -
J: TRBJ1-6
D: -

DNA: TGCGCCAGCACCACCGGGACTCTAAACCAAGAGACCCAGTACTTC
CDR3: CASTTGTLNQETQYF
V: TRBV5-1
size: -
J: TRBJ2-5
D: -

DNA: TGCGCCAGCAGCTTGGATAGCGGGAGTGGAAACATTCAGTACTTC
CDR3: CASSLDSGSGNIQYF
V: TRBV5-1
size: once
J: TRBJ2-4
D: TRBD2

DNA: TGCAGCGTTGAAGGGGGGAGGGAGACCCAGTACTTC
CDR3: CSVEGGRETQYF
V: TRBV29-1
size: -
J: TRBJ2-5
D: -

DNA: TGTGCCAGTAGTATAGGGACAGGGAAGATCCAGCCCCAGCATTTT
CDR3: CASSIGTGKIQPQHF
V: TRBV19
size: -
J: TRBJ1-5
D: TRBD1

DNA: TGTGCCAGCAGTCTTCGGGGGGGCCATGAAGATACGCAGTATTTT
CDR3: CASSLRGGHEDTQYF
V: TRBV7-3
size: -
J: TRBJ2-3
D: TRBD2

DNA: TGTGCCAGTACTTCGCGACAAAGCAATCAGCCCCAGCATTTT
CDR3: CASTSRQSNQPQHF
V: TRBV19
size: -
J: TRBJ1-5
D: -

DNA: TGCGCCACAAAAACCGGCCCGGGGGGCAATGAGCAGTTCTTC
CDR3: CATKTGPGGNEQFF
V: TRBV10-2
size: -
J: TRBJ2-1
D: TRBD2

DNA: TGTGCCAGCAGCTTAAACAGGGAGCGGGAGCAGTACTTC
CDR3: CASSLNREREQYF
V: TRBV7-3
size: -
J: TRBJ2-7
D: -

DNA: TGTGCCAGTTACCCCGATCGGGTGGCTTTCTTT
CDR3: CASYPDRVAFF
V: TRBV6-5
size: -
J: TRBJ1-1
D: -

DNA: TGTGCCAGCAGTTTAACAGGGAAATTAGGCGAGCAGTACTTC
CDR3: CASSLTGKLGEQYF
V: TRBV2
size: -
J: TRBJ2-7
D: -

DNA: TGTGCCAGCAGCGGAAGGGGACAGGGAGCCTACGAGCAGTACTTC
CDR3: CASSGRGQGAYEQYF
V: TRBV7-9
size: -
J: TRBJ2-7
D: TRBD1

DNA: TGTGCCAGCAGCCCCCTAAGAGGGGGAGATCAGCCCCAGCATTTT
CDR3: CASSPLRGGDQPQHF
V: TRBV3-1/TRBV3-2
size: -
J: TRBJ1-5
D: -

DNA: TGTGCCAGCAGCGAAAGATCAGGACTCGATGAAAAACTGTTTTTT
CDR3: CASSERSGLDEKLFF
V: TRBV9
size: -
J: TRBJ1-4
D: -

DNA: TGTGCCAGCAGCCCCAGTCCGGATGGAGCGGGGGATTCCTTTTCAGATACGCAGTATTTT
CDR3: CASSPSPDGAGDSFSDTQYF
V: TRBV9
size: -
J: TRBJ2-3
D: TRBD2

DNA: TGTGCCAGCAGTGAACCGGACAGGGATGGTGGCTACACCTTC
CDR3: CASSEPDRDGGYTF
V: TRBV2
size: -
J: TRBJ1-2
D: TRBD1

DNA: TGTGCCAGCAGCTCCTGGACAGGAGACAATGAGCAGTTCTTC
CDR3: CASSSWTGDNEQFF
V: TRBV7-9
size: -
J: TRBJ2-1
D: TRBD1

DNA: TGTGCCAGTAGTATAACAGGAGGCAATCAGCCCCAGCATTTT
CDR3: CASSITGGNQPQHF
V: TRBV19
size: -
J: TRBJ1-5
D: -

DNA: TGTGCCAGCTTAAAAGGGGACACCGGGGAGCTGTTTTTT
CDR3: CASLKGDTGELFF
V: TRBV6-4
size: -
J: TRBJ2-2
D: -

DNA: TGTGCCAGCAGTTACGGGACAGGGTACGAGCAGTACTTC
CDR3: CASSYGTGYEQYF
V: TRBV6-6
size: -
J: TRBJ2-7
D: TRBD1

DNA: TGTGCCAGCAGTTACAACAGGGGGCTAGGCTACACCTTC
CDR3: CASSYNRGLGYTF
V: TRBV6-6
size: few
J: TRBJ1-2
D: TRBD1

DNA: TGTGCCAGTAATCCGACAGGGGTAACTAACTATGGCTACACCTTC
CDR3: CASNPTGVTNYGYTF
V: TRBV19
size: -
J: TRBJ1-2
D: TRBD1

DNA: TGTGCCAGCAGCGTAACAGGGGGTAGAGGAACCGGGGAGCTGTTTTTT
CDR3: CASSVTGGRGTGELFF
V: TRBV9
size: once
J: TRBJ2-2
D: TRBD1

DNA: TGTGCCAGCAGTTACTCGGGGGGGCAAGGTTTGGAAAAACTGTTTTTT
CDR3: CASSYSGGQGLEKLFF
V: TRBV6-6
size: -
J: TRBJ1-4
D: -

DNA: TGTGCCAGCAGCCGGACTAGCGGGAGCCAAGAGACCCAGTACTTC
CDR3: CASSRTSGSQETQYF
V: TRBV7-6
size: -
J: TRBJ2-5
D: TRBD2